Presented here are 17 T cell receptor beta chains from one specimen sequenced in a study of blood T cell repertoires in COVID-19. TCRdb's copy holds only in-frame clones and misses some; the assay was immunoSEQ multiplex PCR. The sample has around 87,000 clones, roughly nine tenths seen once. Source material: peripheral blood. All receptors derive from a man aged 45-65 years with acute or convalescent COVID-19.

The V gene is TRBV5-1, the J gene TRBJ1-5; D is undetermined. From germline, CDR1 is SGHRS and CDR2 YFSETQ. Trimming removed 4 bases from V and 3 bases from J, with 8 bases in between. The CDR3 is 13 residues long. The CDR3, as DNA: TGCGCCAGCAGCGAGGGTCCCAATCAGCCCCAGCATTTT. As protein: CASSEGPNQPQHF.

This clone came up once. The chain is built from TRBV5-1 and TRBJ1-6; TRBD1 matches 9 bases. Unmatched junction bases numbered 3, after V lost 3 bases and J lost 8 bases. Germline assignment: CDR1 SGHRS and CDR2 YFSETQ. The CDR3 extends over 14 amino acids. Here the CDR3 DNA reads TGCGCCAGCAGCTGGGGACAGGGCCATTCACCCCTCCACTTT. This gives the protein CASSWGQGHSPLHF.

DNA of the CDR3: TGCGCCAGCAGCTTGGGGGACAGGAACTCACCCCTCCACTTT. This sequence encodes CASSLGDRNSPLHF. The V and J genes are TRBV5-1 and TRBJ1-6; 8 bases map to TRBD1. The CDR3 length is 14 residues. Germline lookup yields CDR1 SGHRS and CDR2 YFSETQ. Losses at the gene ends were 0 bases for V and 10 bases for J; bases not matched to a gene: 3.

This chain connects TRBV5-4 to TRBJ2-7; 7 positions agree with TRBD2. This CDR3 is built from 14 residues. The germline V gene has CDR1 SGHNT and CDR2 YYREEE (reference sequence). With V trimmed by 2 bases and J by 3 bases, 5 bases remained unmatched. The CDR3 DNA is TGTGCCAGCAGCTTTGCCAGCGGGGACTACGAGCAGTACTTC. Translation gives CASSFASGDYEQYF.

This clone came up once. V and J are TRBV5-6 and TRBJ1-1; D is unclear. The CDR3 runs 17 residues. Germline V gene lookup returns CDR1 SGHDT and CDR2 YYEEEE. Deletions cut 3 bases from V and 0 bases from J, with 18 bases between. CDR3 DNA sequence: TGTGCCAGCAGCTCTACCATAGGGAAGGGAGTGAACACTGAAGCTTTCTTT. Protein product: CASSSTIGKGVNTEAFF.

This sequence joins TRBV5-4 and TRBJ1-5; 10 nucleotides match TRBD1. This CDR3 is 14 amino acids long. Germline CDR1 is SGHNT and CDR2 is YYREEE (reference sequence). Trimming removed 4 bases from V and 7 bases from J; junction bases left unmatched: 5. CDR3 residues: CASSDGTGAQPQHF. CDR3 nucleotide sequence: TGTGCCAGCAGCGACGGGACAGGGGCACAGCCCCAGCATTTT.

The gene calls are TRBV28 and TRBJ1-5, with 7 bases fitting TRBD1. The V gene end was trimmed by 5 bases and the J gene end by 0 bases; junction bases not matched to a gene: 10. Germline V gives CDR1 MDHEN, CDR2 SYDVKM. This CDR3 spans 17 amino acids. DNA for the CDR3: TGTGCCAGCAGTCCGGGACAGAAATTCTATAGCAATCAGCCCCAGCATTTT. Amino acid sequence: CASSPGQKFYSNQPQHF.

CDR3 sequence: CATSDPGTARWNEQFF. CDR3 in DNA: TGTGCCACCAGTGATCCCGGGACAGCACGGTGGAATGAGCAGTTCTTC. The V gene is TRBV24-1, the J gene TRBJ2-1; TRBD1 matches 7 bases. This CDR3 is built from 16 residues. V was clipped by 3 bases and J by 7 bases; unmatched bases: 11. Germline-derived CDR1 and CDR2 are KGHDR and SFDVKD.

The chain recombines TRBV30 with TRBJ1-3; TRBD1 might be the D (6 bases). The germline V and J ends were trimmed by 8 bases and 0 bases, with 26 bases remaining between them. Germline values: CDR1 GTSNPN, CDR2 SVGIG (reference sequence). The CDR3 is 18 residues long. CDR3 in amino acids: CAQTQGKLAPLSGNTIYF. CDR3 in DNA: TGTGCCCAGACACAGGGAAAACTTGCGCCTCTCTCTGGAAACACCATATATTTT.

J is TRBJ1-4 and V is TRBV28; 9 nucleotides align to TRBD1. The CDR3 totals 15 residues. V shed 3 bases and J 5 bases; nucleotides not matched to a gene: 4. The germline CDR1 and CDR2 sequences are MDHEN and SYDVKM. The CDR3 loop is CASSFSGQGNEKLFF. The CDR3 DNA sequence: TGTGCCAGCAGTTTCTCGGGACAGGGAAATGAAAAACTGTTTTTT.

This clone has a single count. The CDR3 loop is CASSLSWGAHNEQFF. CDR3 DNA: TGTGCCAGCAGTTTATCGTGGGGAGCCCACAATGAGCAGTTCTTC. The chain employs TRBV27 and TRBJ2-1, with D maybe TRBD2 (5 bases). The germline V gene encodes CDR1 MNHEY and CDR2 SMNVEV (reference sequence). The V gene lost 0 bases and the J gene lost 5 bases, with 11 bases spanning the gap. This CDR3 has 15 residues.

This chain links TRBV5-5 with TRBJ1-2, with unresolved D. Trimming took 3 bases from V and 3 from J, leaving 18 bases between them. The germline gives CDR1 SGHKS, CDR2 YYEKEE (reference sequence). The CDR3 covers 16 residues. This CDR3 is CASSSWGYEGDYGYTF. CDR3 nucleotides: TGTGCCAGCAGCTCGTGGGGTTATGAGGGCGACTATGGCTACACCTTC.

The V and J genes are TRBV30 and TRBJ1-5; TRBD1 matches at 8 bases. This CDR3 is 14 amino acids long. Germline values: CDR1 GTSNPN, CDR2 SVGIG (reference sequence). With 5 bases clipped from V and 0 bases from J, the junction kept 3 bases outside the gene matches. CDR3 nucleotide sequence: TGTGCCTGGGCGACAGGGGTTAGCAATCAGCCCCAGCATTTT. Translated, it gives CAWATGVSNQPQHF.

This clone was seen a few times. As DNA, the CDR3 is TGTGCCAGCAGCTTGGGGGATACAGGGGGTTCGAATGGCTACACCTTC. Translating gives CASSLGDTGGSNGYTF. The chain employs TRBV5-5 and TRBJ1-2, with 8 positions matching TRBD1. Per the germline V gene, CDR1 is SGHKS and CDR2 is YYEKEE (reference sequence). This CDR3 region has 16 residues. Trimming took 0 bases from V and 6 from J; bases not matched to a gene: 10.

The chain combines TRBV5-3 with TRBJ1-5, with D maybe TRBD1 (6 bases). TRBV5-3 is known as an ORF, though its function is uncertain. Trimming removed 0 bases from V and 1 base from J, with 11 bases in between. The CDR3 has 16 residues. The CDR3 spells CARSLETGFSNQPQHF. In DNA, the CDR3 is TGTGCCAGAAGCTTGGAGACAGGCTTCAGCAATCAGCCCCAGCATTTT.

The chain carries TRBV19 and TRBJ2-4, with 7 bases lining up with TRBD1. This CDR3 contains 14 residues. V was clipped by 5 bases and J by 8 bases; unmatched bases: 9. CDR1 and CDR2 from the germline V gene are LNHDA and SQIVND (reference sequence). The CDR3 DNA is TGTGCCAGTAGTCGTGAGACAGGGAGTGACATTCAGTACTTC. It specifies CASSRETGSDIQYF.

The chain joins TRBV5-5 to TRBJ1-4; D unclear. Germline CDR1 is SGHKS and CDR2 is YYEKEE (reference sequence). V shed 4 bases and J shed 8 bases, with 9 bases lying between them. The CDR3 is 12 amino acids. This CDR3 is CASSRQWEKLFF. For the CDR3, the DNA is TGTGCCAGCAGCCGTCAGTGGGAAAAACTGTTTTTT. The full variable domain, completed using reference TRBV5-5 and TRBJ1-4, is DAGVTQSPTHLIKTRGQQVTLRCSPISGHKSVSWYQQVLGQGPQFIFQYYEKEERGRGNFPDRFSARQFPNYSSELNVNALLLGDSALYLCASSRQWEKLFFGSGTQLSVL.